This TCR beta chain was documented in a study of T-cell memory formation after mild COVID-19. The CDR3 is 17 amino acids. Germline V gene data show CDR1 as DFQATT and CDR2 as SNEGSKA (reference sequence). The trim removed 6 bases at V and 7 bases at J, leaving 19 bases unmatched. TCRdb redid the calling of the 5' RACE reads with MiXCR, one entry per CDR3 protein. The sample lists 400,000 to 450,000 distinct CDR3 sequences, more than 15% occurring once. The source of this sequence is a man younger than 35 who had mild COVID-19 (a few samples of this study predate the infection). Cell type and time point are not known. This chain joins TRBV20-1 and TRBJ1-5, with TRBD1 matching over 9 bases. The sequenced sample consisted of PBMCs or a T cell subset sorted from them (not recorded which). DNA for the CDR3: TGCAGTGCCACTGGCCACAGGGGGCATTTGTACGGGCAGCCCCAGCATTTT. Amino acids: CSATGHRGHLYGQPQHF.